This T cell receptor beta chain was identified during a study of cytomegalovirus exposure and HLA in healthy donors. Generated by immunoSEQ multiplex PCR, the TCRdb table keeps only in-frame clones and is missing some. The table records about 98,000 clones, approximately 84% of them present only once. The TCR sequence derives from a man between 18 and 35 years old in good health and CMV-seropositive. Sequencing used PBMCs.

The CDR3 coding sequence is TGCGCCAGCAGGCCGCGACCTGAGCGGGACATTATGGCAGTGGTTAATCAGCCCCAGCATTTT. Protein: CASRPRPERDIMAVVNQPQHF. This sequence joins TRBV4-3 and TRBJ1-5, with D perhaps matching TRBD1 (6 bases). Trimming left V 6 bases short and J 4 bases short, with 34 bases between. The CDR3 contains 21 residues. Germline V gives CDR1 LGHNA, CDR2 YSLEER.